The T cell receptor beta chain described here comes from a study of blood T cell repertoires in COVID-19. This CDR3 has 16 residues. Germline CDR1 LGHNT, CDR2 FRNRAP. The ends were cut back, 2 bases at V and 3 bases at J, with 16 bases in the middle. Produced via immunoSEQ multiplex PCR; TCRdb's table is partial and in-frame only. The data hold some 220,000 clones, with 88% observed a single time. This TCR was recovered from a woman in her thirties who had recovered from COVID-19. The chain uses TRBV12-5 and TRBJ1-2, with D perhaps TRBD1 (6 bases). Specimen: PBMCs or T cells enriched from blood (not recorded which). The CDR3 nucleotides read TGTGCTAGTGGTTTGACTCCGCGACAGGCGCACTATGGCTACACCTTC. Amino acids: CASGLTPRQAHYGYTF.